The source of this T cell receptor beta chain is a study of Graves' ophthalmopathy and Graves' hyperthyroidism. This clonotype was counted at least ten times. The antigen remains undetermined. Patients were left out if they had other autoimmune diseases, uncontrolled infections, pregnancy or lactation. From RNA, the CDR3 regions of TCR beta chains were amplified and sequenced. The workflow started with a first-round RT-PCR run with HTBI primers and then moved on to a second-round multiplex PCR. One entry per CDR3 protein, called by TCRdb with MiXCR from the multiplex PCR reads. The profile covers 580,000 or so distinct CDR3 sequences, with about 35% appearing a single time and roughly 4.5% taken by the ten largest. General study findings and limits: The model forecast ophthalmopathy progression, reaching under 71% sensitivity and 72% to 75% specificity. Most thyroid clonotypes with frequency above 0.001 were detected in blood too.

Germline CDR1 SGHRS, CDR2 YFSETQ. J lost 3 bases, V lost 3 bases, and 14 bases had no gene match. The CDR3 is 17 residues long. The sequence was obtained from an adult man with Graves' hyperthyroidism. The sequenced material came from peripheral blood or thyroid tissue (not recorded which). The J gene is TRBJ2-7, the V gene TRBV5-1; 8 positions match TRBD2. The CDR3 sequence is CASSSRRILADDYEQYF. The CDR3 DNA reads as TGCGCCAGCAGCTCACGCCGCATACTAGCGGACGACTACGAGCAGTACTTC.